This T cell receptor (beta chain) is drawn from a study of CD8 T cells in ankylosing spondylitis. Whole-study results and caveats: Disease-linked clones, CD8+, were relatively rare in peripheral blood.

The CDR3 length is 15 residues. Losses at the gene ends were 0 bases for V and 5 bases for J; bases not matched to a gene: 1. Regarding this clonotype: What it recognizes is unknown.

TCR beta libraries were made by quantitative 5'-RACE with molecular barcodes. TCRdb called the 5' RACE reads again in MiXCR, with one record for every CDR3 protein. The sample lists 250,000 to 350,000 distinct CDR3 sequences, over 15% occurring once. The chain combines TRBV12-3 or TRBV12-4 with TRBJ1-5; 10 nucleotides line up with TRBD1. The TCR sequence derives from a male donor with ankylosing spondylitis or in good health (not recorded which). The sequenced material came from blood, either unsorted or a sorted T cell fraction (not recorded which). The CDR3 sequence is CASSLAGTGDQPQHF. CDR3 DNA sequence: TGTGCCAGCAGTTTAGCTGGGACAGGGGATCAGCCCCAGCATTTT.